These 11 T cell receptor beta chains were all obtained from the same sample, sequenced in a study of OX40 agonist ivuxolimab in advanced cancers. Sequenced by immunoSEQ multiplex PCR; TCRdb stores in-frame clones only, minus some. This repertoire shows tens of thousands of clones, about 92% found once; its top ten account for 14%. Sequencing used CD4+ or CD8+ T cells sorted from blood, obtained in a trial of the OX40 agonist ivuxolimab. The origin of the receptors is an adult with an advanced solid tumor such as melanoma, head and neck, liver or kidney cancer.

This sequence joins TRBV7-6 and TRBJ1-1; perhaps TRBD1 as D (5 bases). This CDR3 has 13 amino acids. From germline, CDR1 is SGHVS and CDR2 FNYEAQ. V shed 5 bases and J shed 6 bases, with 13 bases lying between them. DNA of the CDR3: TGTGCCAGCAGCCCCCCGGGAGGGGCTGAAGCTTTCTTT. It encodes CASSPPGGAEAFF.

The rearrangement uses TRBV29-1 and TRBJ2-1, with 7 positions matching TRBD1. V lost 7 bases to trimming and J lost 5 bases; unmatched junction nucleotides: 11. The CDR3 sequence is 14 residues long. Germline V gene data show CDR1 as SQVTM and CDR2 as ANQGSEA. The CDR3 sequence is CSAIERDRDNEQFF. CDR3 sequence (DNA): TGCAGCGCCATTGAACGGGACAGAGACAATGAGCAGTTCTTC.

V is TRBV9 and J is TRBJ2-7; D ambiguous. With 2 bases removed from V and 2 bases from J, the gap between germline ends came to 11 bases. Per germline, CDR1 SGDLS and CDR2 YYNGEE. The CDR3 consists of 14 residues. The CDR3 DNA reads TGTGCCAGCAGCGTTGAGGACCCAACCTACGAGCAGTACTTC. Translated: CASSVEDPTYEQYF.

This chain connects TRBV19 to TRBJ1-1; 7 bases are shared with TRBD1. The junction had 10 bases not matched to a gene; V was cut back by 7 bases and J by 8 bases. Germline V lookup: CDR1 LNHDA, CDR2 SQIVND (reference sequence). This CDR3 comprises 13 residues. The CDR3: CASKRQGAWEAFF. CDR3 DNA sequence: TGTGCCAGTAAACGACAGGGTGCATGGGAAGCTTTCTTT.

The chain is built from TRBV11-3 and TRBJ2-6; 11 bases are a match to TRBD2. The V segment lost 6 bases and the J segment 1 base; nucleotides outside the gene matches: 14. The CDR3 is made up of 20 amino acids. Germline-derived CDR1 and CDR2 are SGHNT and YENEEA. Written as DNA, the CDR3 is TGTGCCAGCAGGGGACCGGGACTAGCGGCCTTTTTTTCTGGGGCCAACGTCCTGACTTTC. It specifies CASRGPGLAAFFSGANVLTF.

This chain uses TRBV7-3 with TRBJ1-1; no reliable D call. This CDR3 contains 13 residues. CDR1 is SGHTA, CDR2 FQGTGA, per germline. Between the trimmed V and J ends, which lost 5 bases and 3 bases, there was a span of 10 bases. The DNA for the CDR3 is TGTGCCAGCAGCCCCGCGGGTGACACTGAAGCTTTCTTT. Protein sequence: CASSPAGDTEAFF.

This clone was seen a handful of times. The V call is TRBV11-2, the J call TRBJ2-1; 8 positions match TRBD1. V shed 1 base and J 7 bases; nucleotides not matched to a gene: 6. The germline V gene encodes CDR1 SGHAT and CDR2 FQNNGV. The CDR3 is 15 residues long. The CDR3 is CASSLGTGGLNEQFF. The CDR3 DNA sequence: TGTGCCAGCAGCTTAGGTACAGGGGGTTTAAATGAGCAGTTCTTC.

CDR3 sequence: CASTSVWVQPQHF. The CDR3 DNA reads as TGTGCCAGCACCTCCGTCTGGGTCCAGCCCCAGCATTTT. The chain carries TRBV28 and TRBJ1-5; D is ambiguous. Between the trimmed V and J ends, which lost 7 bases and 7 bases, there was a span of 14 bases. The CDR3 runs 13 residues. Germline V gene data show CDR1 as MDHEN and CDR2 as SYDVKM.

This chain joins TRBV13 and TRBJ1-2; 9 bases fit TRBD1. J lost 4 bases, V lost 4 bases, and 7 bases had no gene match. Germline assignment: CDR1 PRHDT and CDR2 FYEKMQ (reference sequence). The CDR3 spans 15 residues. CDR3 in DNA: TGTGCCAGCAGCTGGGGACAGGGTAAGGGCTATGGCTACACCTTC. It is translated as CASSWGQGKGYGYTF. Drawing the rest from reference TRBV13 and TRBJ1-2, the complete variable domain is AAGVIQSPRHLIKEKRETATLKCYPIPRHDTVYWYQQGPGQDPQFLISFYEKMQSDKGSIPDRFSAQQFSDYHSELNMSSLELGDSALYFCASSWGQGKGYGYTFGSGTRLTVV.

DNA of the CDR3: TGTGCCAGCAGCTTGGGGCAGGGGGCCTACAATGAGCAGTTCTTC. Translation: CASSLGQGAYNEQFF. This chain links TRBV5-6 with TRBJ2-1; 7 positions match TRBD1. CDR3 length: 15 residues. CDR1 and CDR2 (germline): SGHDT, YYEEEE. V was pared by 0 bases and J by 2 bases, with 2 bases of the junction left unmatched. Full variable domain (outside the CDR3, taken from reference TRBV5-6 and TRBJ2-1): DAGVTQSPTHLIKTRGQQVTLRCSPKSGHDTVSWYQQALGQGPQFIFQYYEEEERQRGNFPDRFSGHQFPNYSSELNVNALLLGDSALYLCASSLGQGAYNEQFFGPGTRLTVL.

The chain couples TRBV19 to TRBJ2-6, with 7 bases fitting TRBD1. Germline CDR1 is LNHDA and CDR2 is SQIVND (reference sequence). This CDR3 comprises 18 residues. V lost 10 bases, J lost 0 bases, and 15 bases stayed unmatched. CDR3 region: CANPGQFPSLSGANVLTF. In DNA, the CDR3 is TGTGCCAACCCGGGACAGTTCCCCTCGCTCTCTGGGGCCAACGTCCTGACTTTC.